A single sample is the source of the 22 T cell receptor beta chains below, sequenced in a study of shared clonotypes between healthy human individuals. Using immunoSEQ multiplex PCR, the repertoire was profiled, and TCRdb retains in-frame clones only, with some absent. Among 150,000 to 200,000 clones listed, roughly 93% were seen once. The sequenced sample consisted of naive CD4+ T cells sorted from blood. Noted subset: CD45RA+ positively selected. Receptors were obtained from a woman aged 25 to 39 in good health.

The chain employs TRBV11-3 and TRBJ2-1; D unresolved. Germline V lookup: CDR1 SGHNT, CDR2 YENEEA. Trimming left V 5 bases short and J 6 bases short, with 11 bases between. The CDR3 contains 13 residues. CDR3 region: CASSVNYLNEQFF. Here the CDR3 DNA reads TGTGCCAGCAGCGTAAACTACCTCAATGAGCAGTTCTTC.

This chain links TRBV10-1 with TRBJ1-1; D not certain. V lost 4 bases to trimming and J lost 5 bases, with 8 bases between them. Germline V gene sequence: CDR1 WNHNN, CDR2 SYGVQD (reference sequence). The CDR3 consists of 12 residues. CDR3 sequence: CASSGSLTEAFF. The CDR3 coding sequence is TGCGCCAGCAGTGGGTCGTTAACTGAAGCTTTCTTT.

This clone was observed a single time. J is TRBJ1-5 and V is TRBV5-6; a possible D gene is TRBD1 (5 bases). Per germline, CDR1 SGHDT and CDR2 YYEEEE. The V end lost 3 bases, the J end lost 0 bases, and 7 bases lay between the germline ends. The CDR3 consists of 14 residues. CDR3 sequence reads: CASSSRDSNQPQHF. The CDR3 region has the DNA TGTGCCAGCAGCTCCAGGGATAGCAATCAGCCCCAGCATTTT.

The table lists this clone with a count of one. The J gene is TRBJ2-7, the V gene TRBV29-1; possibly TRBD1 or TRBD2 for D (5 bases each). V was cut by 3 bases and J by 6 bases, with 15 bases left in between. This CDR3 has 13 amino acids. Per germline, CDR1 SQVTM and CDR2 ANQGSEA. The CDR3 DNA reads TGCAGCGTTGACACGGGAAGGGGAAGCGAGCAGTACTTC. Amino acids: CSVDTGRGSEQYF.

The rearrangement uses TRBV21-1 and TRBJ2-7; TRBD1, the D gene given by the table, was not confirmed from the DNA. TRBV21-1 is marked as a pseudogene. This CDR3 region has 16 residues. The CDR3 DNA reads TGTGCCAGCCCCCCCAGAAACCTGGACAGAAAGTACGAGCAGTACTTC. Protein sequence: CASPPRNLDRKYEQYF.

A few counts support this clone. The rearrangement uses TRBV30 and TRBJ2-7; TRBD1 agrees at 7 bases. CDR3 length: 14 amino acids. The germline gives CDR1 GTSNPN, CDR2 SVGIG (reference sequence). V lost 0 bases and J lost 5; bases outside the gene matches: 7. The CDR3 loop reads CAWSVRLQGDEQYF. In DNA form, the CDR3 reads TGTGCCTGGAGTGTACGTCTTCAGGGGGACGAGCAGTACTTC.

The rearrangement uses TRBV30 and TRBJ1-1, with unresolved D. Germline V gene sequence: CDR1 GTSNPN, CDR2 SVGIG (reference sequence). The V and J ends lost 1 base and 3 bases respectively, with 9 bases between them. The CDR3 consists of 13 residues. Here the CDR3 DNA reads TGTGCCTGGAGTGACGGACCATACACTGAAGCTTTCTTT. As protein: CAWSDGPYTEAFF.

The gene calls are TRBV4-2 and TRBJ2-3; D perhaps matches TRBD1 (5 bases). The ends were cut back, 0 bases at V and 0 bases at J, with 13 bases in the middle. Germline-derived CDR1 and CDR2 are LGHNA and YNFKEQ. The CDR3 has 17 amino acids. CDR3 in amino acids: CASSQEGWGSSTDTQYF. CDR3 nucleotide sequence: TGTGCCAGCAGCCAAGAGGGATGGGGCTCGAGCACAGATACGCAGTATTTT.

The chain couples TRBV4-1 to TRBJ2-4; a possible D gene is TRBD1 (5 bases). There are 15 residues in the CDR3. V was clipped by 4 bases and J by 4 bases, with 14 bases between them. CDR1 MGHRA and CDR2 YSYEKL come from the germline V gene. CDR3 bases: TGCGCCAGCAGCCGGCAAGTCGACAGTAAAAACATTCAGTACTTC. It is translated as CASSRQVDSKNIQYF.

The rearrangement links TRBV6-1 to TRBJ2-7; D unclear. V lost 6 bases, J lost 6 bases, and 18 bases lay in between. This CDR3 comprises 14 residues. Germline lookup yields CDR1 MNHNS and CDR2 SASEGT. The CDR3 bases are TGTGCCAGCAGGTATCCCGGACGGGCTTCCGAGCAGTACTTC. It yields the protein CASRYPGRASEQYF.

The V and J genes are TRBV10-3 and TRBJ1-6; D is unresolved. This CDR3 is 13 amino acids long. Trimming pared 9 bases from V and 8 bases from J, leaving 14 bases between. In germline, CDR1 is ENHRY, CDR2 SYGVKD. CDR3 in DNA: TGTGCCATGAGAGGCAGTAGGGATTCACCCCTCCACTTT. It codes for CAMRGSRDSPLHF.

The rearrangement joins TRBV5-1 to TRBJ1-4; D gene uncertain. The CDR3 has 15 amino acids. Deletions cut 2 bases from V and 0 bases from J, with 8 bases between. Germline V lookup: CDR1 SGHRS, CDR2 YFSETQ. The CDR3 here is CASSFEDSTNEKLFF. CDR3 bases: TGCGCCAGCAGCTTTGAAGACTCAACTAATGAAAAACTGTTTTTT.

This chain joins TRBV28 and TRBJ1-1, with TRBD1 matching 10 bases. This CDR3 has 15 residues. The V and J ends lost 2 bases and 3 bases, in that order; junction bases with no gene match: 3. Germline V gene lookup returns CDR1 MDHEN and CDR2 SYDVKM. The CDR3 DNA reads TGTGCCAGCAGTTTACGGGGGACAGGGGACACTGAAGCTTTCTTT. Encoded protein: CASSLRGTGDTEAFF.

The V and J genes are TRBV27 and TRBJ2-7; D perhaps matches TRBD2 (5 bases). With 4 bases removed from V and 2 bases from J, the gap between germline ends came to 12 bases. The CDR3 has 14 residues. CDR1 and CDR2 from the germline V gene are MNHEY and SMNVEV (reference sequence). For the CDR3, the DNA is TGTGCCAGCAGTTCGCCTAGCAGAACCTACGAGCAGTACTTC. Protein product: CASSSPSRTYEQYF.

This chain's CDR3 is CASSEDRIYEKLFF. Written as DNA, the CDR3 is TGCGCCAGCAGCGAGGACAGGATCTATGAAAAACTGTTTTTT. The rearrangement uses TRBV4-1 and TRBJ1-4; TRBD1 aligns across 7 bases. The trim removed 5 bases at V and 6 bases at J, leaving 6 bases unmatched. Germline-derived CDR1 and CDR2 are MGHRA and YSYEKL. This CDR3 is built from 14 residues.

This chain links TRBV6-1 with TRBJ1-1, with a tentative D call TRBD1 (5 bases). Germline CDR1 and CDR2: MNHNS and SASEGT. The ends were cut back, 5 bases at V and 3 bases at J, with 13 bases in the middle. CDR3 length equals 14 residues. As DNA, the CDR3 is TGTGCCAGCAGTCCCCGCCCGGGGGACACTGAAGCTTTCTTT. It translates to CASSPRPGDTEAFF.

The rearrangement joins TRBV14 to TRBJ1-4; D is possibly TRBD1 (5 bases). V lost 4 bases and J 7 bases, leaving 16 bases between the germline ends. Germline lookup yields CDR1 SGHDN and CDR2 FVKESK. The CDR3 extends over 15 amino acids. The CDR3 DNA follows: TGTGCCAGCAGCCCAACGGGACTGACAACTGAAAAACTGTTTTTT. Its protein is CASSPTGLTTEKLFF. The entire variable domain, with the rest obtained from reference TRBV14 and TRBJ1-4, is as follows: EAGVTQFPSHSVIEKGQTVTLRCDPISGHDNLYWYRRVMGKEIKFLLHFVKESKQDESGMPNNRFLAERTGGTYSTLKVQPAELEDSGVYFCASSPTGLTTEKLFFGSGTQLSVL.

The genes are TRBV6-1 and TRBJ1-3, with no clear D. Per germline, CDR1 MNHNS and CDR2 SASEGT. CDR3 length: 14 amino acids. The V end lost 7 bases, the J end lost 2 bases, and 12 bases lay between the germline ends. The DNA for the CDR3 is TGTGCCAGCAATCCCAAGGGCGCTGGAAACACCATATATTTT. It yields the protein CASNPKGAGNTIYF.

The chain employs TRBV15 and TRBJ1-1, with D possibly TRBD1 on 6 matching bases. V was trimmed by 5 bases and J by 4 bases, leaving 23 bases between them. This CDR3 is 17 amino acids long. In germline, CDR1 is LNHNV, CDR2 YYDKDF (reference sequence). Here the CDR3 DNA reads TGTGCCACCAGCTCCTATAGGACAGCCCAAGAATCCACTGAAGCTTTCTTT. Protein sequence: CATSSYRTAQESTEAFF.

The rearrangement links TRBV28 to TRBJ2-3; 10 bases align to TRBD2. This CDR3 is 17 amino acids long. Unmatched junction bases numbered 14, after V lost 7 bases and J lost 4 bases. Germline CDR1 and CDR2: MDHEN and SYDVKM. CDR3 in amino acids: CASTSHDSGTSADTQYF. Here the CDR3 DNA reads TGTGCCAGCACCTCCCACGACTCCGGGACTAGCGCAGATACGCAGTATTTT.

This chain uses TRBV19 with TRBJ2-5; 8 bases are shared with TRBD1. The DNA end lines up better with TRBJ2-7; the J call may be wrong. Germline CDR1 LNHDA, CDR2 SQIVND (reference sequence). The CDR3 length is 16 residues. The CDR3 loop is CASSIGADRAIDEQYF. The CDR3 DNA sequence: TGTGCCAGTAGTATAGGGGCGGACAGGGCTATCGACGAGCAGTACTTC.

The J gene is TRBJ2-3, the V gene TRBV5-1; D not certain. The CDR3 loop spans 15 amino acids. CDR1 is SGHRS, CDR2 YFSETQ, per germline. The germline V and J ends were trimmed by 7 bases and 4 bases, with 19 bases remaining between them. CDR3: CASAASGQRSDTQYF. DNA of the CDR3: TGCGCCAGCGCCGCCTCGGGTCAGAGATCAGATACGCAGTATTTT.